This T cell receptor (beta chain) was sequenced during a study of shared clonotypes between healthy human individuals. The CDR3 loop spans 15 amino acids. Germline V CDR1 and CDR2: MDHEN, SYDVKM. Trimming removed 3 bases from V and 4 bases from J; junction bases left unmatched: 4. Assay execution took place at the deep level. Only in-frame clones appear in the TCRdb table, and some are missing; sequencing was by immunoSEQ multiplex PCR. The data contain fewer than 500,000 clones, almost 80% of them singletons. V gene TRBV28 combines with J gene TRBJ2-1; 9 nucleotides agree with TRBD2. The receptor's source is a woman aged 40 to 50 in good health. Some clones in this sample may be carry-over from other donors' samples. The specimen was PBMCs. CDR3 coding DNA: TGTGCCAGCAGTTTCCTGCGGGAGGGGTACAATGAGCAGTTCTTC. This gives the protein CASSFLREGYNEQFF.